The TCR beta chain under discussion was sequenced for a study of identical twins. TCRdb itself ran the 5' RACE reads through MiXCR, one entry per CDR3 protein. Counted here are hundreds of thousands of distinct CDR3 sequences, 9% to 15% occurring once; the ten biggest clones make up about 1.5%. Findings and caveats of the study: The presence of invariant MAIT and iNKT cells could partly confound analyses of zero-insertion sequences. Researchers reported excess low generation probability among twin-shared out-of-frame alpha sequences. Cord blood's abundant beta clonotypes had fewer insertions, unlike memory repertoires.

CDR3 length: 15 residues. Germline CDR1 is MNHNS and CDR2 is SASEGT. Trimming cost V 6 bases and J 5 bases; bases outside gene matches: 9. This clonotype was observed a handful of times. Its antigen is as yet unknown. The same data also went into a second study, on yellow fever vaccine responses in identical twins. Turning to that study: Twins reportedly showed a vaccine T cell response that seemed partly convergent and partly personalized.

The origin of this receptor is a woman under 30 in good health. Sequencing used PBMCs. The chain uses TRBV6-1 and TRBJ2-1; TRBD2 aligns across 8 bases. The CDR3, as DNA: TGTGCCAGCAGCCCGGACGGGAGGGCCAACAATGAGCAGTTCTTC. Its protein product is CASSPDGRANNEQFF.